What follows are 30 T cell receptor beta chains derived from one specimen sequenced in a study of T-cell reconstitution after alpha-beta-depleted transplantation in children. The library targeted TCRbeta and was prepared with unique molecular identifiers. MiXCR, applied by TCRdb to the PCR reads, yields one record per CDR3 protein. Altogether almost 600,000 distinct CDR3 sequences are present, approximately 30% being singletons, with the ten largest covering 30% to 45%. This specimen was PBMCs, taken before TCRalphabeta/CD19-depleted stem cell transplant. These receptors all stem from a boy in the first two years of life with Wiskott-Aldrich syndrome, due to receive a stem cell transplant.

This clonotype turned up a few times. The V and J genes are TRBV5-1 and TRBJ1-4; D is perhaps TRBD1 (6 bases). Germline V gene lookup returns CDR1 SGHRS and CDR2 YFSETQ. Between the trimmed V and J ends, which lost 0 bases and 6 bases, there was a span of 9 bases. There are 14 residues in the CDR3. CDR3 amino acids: CASSLGSGDEKLFF. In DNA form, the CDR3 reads TGCGCCAGCAGCTTGGGATCAGGGGATGAAAAACTGTTTTTT.

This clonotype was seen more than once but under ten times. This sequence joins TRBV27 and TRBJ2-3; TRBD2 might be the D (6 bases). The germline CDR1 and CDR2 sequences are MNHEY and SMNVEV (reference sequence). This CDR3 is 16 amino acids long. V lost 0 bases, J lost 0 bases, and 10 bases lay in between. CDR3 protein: CASSLSIGTSTDTQYF. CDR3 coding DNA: TGTGCCAGCAGTTTATCGATCGGGACTAGCACAGATACGCAGTATTTT.

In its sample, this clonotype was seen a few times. The CDR3 DNA reads as TGCGCCAGCAGCTTGGCTTTGGGTTTGGGTGGGAATGAGCAGTTCTTC. This encodes CASSLALGLGGNEQFF. The chain combines TRBV5-1 with TRBJ2-1; D is unclear. CDR3 length: 16 residues. Per the germline V gene, CDR1 is SGHRS and CDR2 is YFSETQ. Trimming took 0 bases from V and 7 from J, leaving 17 bases between them.

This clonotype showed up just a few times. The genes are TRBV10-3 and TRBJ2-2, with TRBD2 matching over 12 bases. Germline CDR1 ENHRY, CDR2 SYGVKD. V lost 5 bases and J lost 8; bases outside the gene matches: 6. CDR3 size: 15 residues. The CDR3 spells CAISQTSGSSGELFF. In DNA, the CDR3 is TGTGCCATCAGTCAGACTAGCGGGAGTAGTGGGGAGCTGTTTTTT.

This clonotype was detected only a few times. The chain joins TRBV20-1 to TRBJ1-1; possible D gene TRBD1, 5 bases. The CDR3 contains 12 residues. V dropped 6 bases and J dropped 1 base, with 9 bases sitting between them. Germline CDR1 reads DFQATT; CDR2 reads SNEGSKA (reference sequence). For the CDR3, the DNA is TGCAGTGCCATAAGGGGGAACACTGAAGCTTTCTTT. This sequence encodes CSAIRGNTEAFF.

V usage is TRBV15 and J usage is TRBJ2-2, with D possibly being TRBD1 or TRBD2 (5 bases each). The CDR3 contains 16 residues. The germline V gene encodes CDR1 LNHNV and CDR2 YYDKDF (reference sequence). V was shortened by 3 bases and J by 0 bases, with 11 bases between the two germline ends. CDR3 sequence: CATSRGTGANTGELFF. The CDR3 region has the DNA TGTGCCACCAGCAGGGGGACCGGGGCGAACACCGGGGAGCTGTTTTTT.

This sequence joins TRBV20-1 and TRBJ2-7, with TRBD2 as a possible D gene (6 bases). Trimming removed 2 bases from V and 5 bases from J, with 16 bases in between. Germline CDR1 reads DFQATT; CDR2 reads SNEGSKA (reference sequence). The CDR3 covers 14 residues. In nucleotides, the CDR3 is TGCAGTGCTAGAAACCCGGGGAGGTTAGACGAGCAGTACTTC. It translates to CSARNPGRLDEQYF.

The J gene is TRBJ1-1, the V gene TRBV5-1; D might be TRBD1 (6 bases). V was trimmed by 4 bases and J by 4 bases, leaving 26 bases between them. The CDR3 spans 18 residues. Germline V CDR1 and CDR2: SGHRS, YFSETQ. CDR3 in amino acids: CASSSQTTRGRGGTEAFF. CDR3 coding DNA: TGCGCCAGCAGCAGTCAAACCACCCGGGGGCGGGGAGGCACTGAAGCTTTCTTT.

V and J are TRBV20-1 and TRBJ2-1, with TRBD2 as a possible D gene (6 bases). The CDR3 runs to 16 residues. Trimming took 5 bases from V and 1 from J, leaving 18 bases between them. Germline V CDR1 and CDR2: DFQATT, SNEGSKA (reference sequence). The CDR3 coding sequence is TGCAGTGCTGCCCCGCATAGCGGCCGATCCTACAATGAGCAGTTCTTC. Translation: CSAAPHSGRSYNEQFF.

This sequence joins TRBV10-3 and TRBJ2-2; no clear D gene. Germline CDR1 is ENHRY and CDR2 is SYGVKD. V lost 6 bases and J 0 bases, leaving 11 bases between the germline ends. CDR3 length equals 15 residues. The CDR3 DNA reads TGTGCCATCAGGCCGGGCCCAGCGAACACCGGGGAGCTGTTTTTT. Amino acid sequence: CAIRPGPANTGELFF.

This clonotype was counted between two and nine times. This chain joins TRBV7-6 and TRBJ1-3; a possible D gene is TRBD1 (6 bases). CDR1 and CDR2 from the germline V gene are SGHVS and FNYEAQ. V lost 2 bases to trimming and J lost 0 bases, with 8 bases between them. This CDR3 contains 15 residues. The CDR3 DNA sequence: TGTGCCAGCAGCTTACGGGGGCGCTCTGGAAACACCATATATTTT. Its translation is CASSLRGRSGNTIYF.

The CDR3 nucleotides read TGTGCCAGCAGCTTAAAGGGTCTAGCGCTTTCCGGGGAGCTGTTTTTT. This translates into CASSLKGLALSGELFF. This chain links TRBV7-3 with TRBJ2-2; D might be TRBD2 (6 bases). The germline V and J ends were trimmed by 1 base and 6 bases, with 15 bases remaining between them. Germline V CDR1 and CDR2: SGHTA, FQGTGA. CDR3 size: 16 residues. The full variable domain, completed using reference TRBV7-3 and TRBJ2-2, is GAGVSQTPSNKVTEKGKYVELRCDPISGHTALYWYRQSLGQGPEFLIYFQGTGAADDSGLPNDRFFAVRPEGSVSTLKIQRTERGDSAVYLCASSLKGLALSGELFFGEGSRLTVL.

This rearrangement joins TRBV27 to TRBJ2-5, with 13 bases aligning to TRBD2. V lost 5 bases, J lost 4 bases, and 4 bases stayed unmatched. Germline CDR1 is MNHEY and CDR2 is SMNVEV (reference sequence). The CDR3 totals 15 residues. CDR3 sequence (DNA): TGTGCCAGCAGTCGGCGACTAGCGGGAGGAGAGACCCAGTACTTC. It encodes CASSRRLAGGETQYF.

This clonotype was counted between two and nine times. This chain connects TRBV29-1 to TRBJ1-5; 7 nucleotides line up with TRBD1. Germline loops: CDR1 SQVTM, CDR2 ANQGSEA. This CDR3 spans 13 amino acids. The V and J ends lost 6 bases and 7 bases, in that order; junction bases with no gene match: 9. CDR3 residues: CSVMLQGKQPQHF. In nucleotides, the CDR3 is TGCAGCGTCATGCTACAGGGGAAACAGCCCCAGCATTTT.

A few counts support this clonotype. The CDR3 loop is CAMGQQIPHNEQFF. CDR3 nucleotide sequence: TGTGCCATGGGACAGCAAATTCCACACAATGAGCAGTTCTTC. This chain joins TRBV2 and TRBJ2-1, with 7 bases lining up with TRBD1. The J segment lost 5 bases and the V segment lost 10 bases, leaving 11 bases of the junction unmatched. There are 14 residues in the CDR3. The germline V gene encodes CDR1 SNHLY and CDR2 FYNNEI. The variable domain in full, completed from reference TRBV2 and TRBJ2-1, reads EPEVTQTPSHQVTQMGQEVILRCVPISNHLYFYWYRQILGQKVEFLVSFYNNEISEKSEIFDDQFSVERPDGSNFTLKIRSTKLEDSAMYFCAMGQQIPHNEQFFGPGTRLTVL.

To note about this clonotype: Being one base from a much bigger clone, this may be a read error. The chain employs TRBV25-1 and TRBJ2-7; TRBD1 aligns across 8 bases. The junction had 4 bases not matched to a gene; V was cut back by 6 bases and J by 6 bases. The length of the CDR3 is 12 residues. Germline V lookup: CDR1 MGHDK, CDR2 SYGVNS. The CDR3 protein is CASRFGTGEQYF. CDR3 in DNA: TGTGCCAGCAGGTTTGGGACAGGCGAGCAGTACTTC.

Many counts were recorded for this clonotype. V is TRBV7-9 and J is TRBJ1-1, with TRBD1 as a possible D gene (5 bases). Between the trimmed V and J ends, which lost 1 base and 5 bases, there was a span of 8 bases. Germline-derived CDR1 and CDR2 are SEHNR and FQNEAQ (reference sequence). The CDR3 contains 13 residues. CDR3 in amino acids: CASSLGEGTEAFF. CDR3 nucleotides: TGTGCCAGCAGCTTAGGAGAGGGGACTGAAGCTTTCTTT.

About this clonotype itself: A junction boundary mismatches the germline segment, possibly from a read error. CDR3 protein: CASSYYEDSSFNEQFF. CDR3 nucleotides: TGTGCCAGCAGTTATTATGAGGACAGTTCCTTCAATGAGCAGTTCTTC. This chain uses TRBV6-5 with TRBJ2-1, with D possibly being TRBD1 (6 bases). CDR3 length: 16 amino acids. Germline CDR1 is MNHEY and CDR2 is SVGAGI.

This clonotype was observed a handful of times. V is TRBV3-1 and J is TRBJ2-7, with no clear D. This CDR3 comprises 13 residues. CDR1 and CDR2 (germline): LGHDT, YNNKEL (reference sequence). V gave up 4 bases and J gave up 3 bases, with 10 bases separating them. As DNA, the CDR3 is TGTGCCAGCAGCCCCTCGAGGAGCTACGAGCAGTACTTC. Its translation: CASSPSRSYEQYF.

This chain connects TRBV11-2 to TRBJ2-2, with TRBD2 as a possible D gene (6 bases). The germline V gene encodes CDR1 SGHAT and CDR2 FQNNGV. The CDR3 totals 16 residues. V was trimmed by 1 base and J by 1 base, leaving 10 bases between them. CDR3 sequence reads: CASSLVLAENTGELFF. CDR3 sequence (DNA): TGTGCCAGCAGCTTAGTACTAGCTGAGAACACCGGGGAGCTGTTTTTT.

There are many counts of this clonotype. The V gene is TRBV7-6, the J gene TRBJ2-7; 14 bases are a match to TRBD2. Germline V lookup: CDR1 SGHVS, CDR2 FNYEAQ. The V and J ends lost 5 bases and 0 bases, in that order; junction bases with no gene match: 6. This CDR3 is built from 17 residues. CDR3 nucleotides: TGTGCCAGCAGCCGGGGACTAGCGGGAGATCGCTCCTACGAGCAGTACTTC. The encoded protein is CASSRGLAGDRSYEQYF.

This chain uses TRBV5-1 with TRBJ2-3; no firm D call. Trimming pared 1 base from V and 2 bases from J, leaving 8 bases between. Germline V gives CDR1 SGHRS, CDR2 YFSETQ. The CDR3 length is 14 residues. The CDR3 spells CASSLMGNTDTQYF. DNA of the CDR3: TGCGCCAGCAGCTTGATGGGGAACACAGATACGCAGTATTTT.

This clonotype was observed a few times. CDR3 bases: TGTGCCAGTAGTATCGCTAGCGGGGCTCAAGAGACCCAGTACTTC. It codes for CASSIASGAQETQYF. The chain employs TRBV19 and TRBJ2-5; 9 bases align to TRBD2. Germline V CDR1 and CDR2: LNHDA, SQIVND (reference sequence). The CDR3 has 15 residues. V trimming: 3 bases; J trimming: 2 bases; junction bases outside the gene matches: 4.

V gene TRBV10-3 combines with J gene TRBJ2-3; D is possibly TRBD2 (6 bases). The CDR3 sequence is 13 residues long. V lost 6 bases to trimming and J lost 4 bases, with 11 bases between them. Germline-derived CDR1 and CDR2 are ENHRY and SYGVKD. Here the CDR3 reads CAIRGDSSDTQYF. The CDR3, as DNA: TGTGCCATCAGGGGGGACTCTTCAGATACGCAGTATTTT.

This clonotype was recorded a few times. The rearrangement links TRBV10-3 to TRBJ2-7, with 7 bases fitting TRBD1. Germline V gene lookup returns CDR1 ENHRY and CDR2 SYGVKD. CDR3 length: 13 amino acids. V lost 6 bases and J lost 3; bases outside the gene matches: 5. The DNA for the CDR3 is TGTGCCATCAGCCCCGGGACAGACTACGAGCAGTACTTC. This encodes CAISPGTDYEQYF.

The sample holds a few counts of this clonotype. The CDR3 coding sequence is TGCAGTGCTAGTGGGGATGTGGAGACCCAGTACTTC. Amino acid sequence: CSASGDVETQYF. The chain joins TRBV20-1 to TRBJ2-5; D ambiguous. The germline V gene encodes CDR1 DFQATT and CDR2 SNEGSKA (reference sequence). The CDR3 consists of 12 residues. The V end was cut by 3 bases, the J end by 5 bases, with 10 bases between.

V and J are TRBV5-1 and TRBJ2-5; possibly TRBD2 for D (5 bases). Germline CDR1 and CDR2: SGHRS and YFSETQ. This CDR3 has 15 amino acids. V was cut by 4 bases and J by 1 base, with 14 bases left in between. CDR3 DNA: TGCGCCAGCAGCATTACTCGCGGGTCCCAAGAGACCCAGTACTTC. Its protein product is CASSITRGSQETQYF.

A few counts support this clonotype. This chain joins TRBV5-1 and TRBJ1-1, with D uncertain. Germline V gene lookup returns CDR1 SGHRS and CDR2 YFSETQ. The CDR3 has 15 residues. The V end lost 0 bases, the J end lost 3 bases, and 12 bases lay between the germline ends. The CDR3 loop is CASSLVFGLDTEAFF. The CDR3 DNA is TGCGCCAGCAGCTTGGTTTTTGGGTTGGACACTGAAGCTTTCTTT.

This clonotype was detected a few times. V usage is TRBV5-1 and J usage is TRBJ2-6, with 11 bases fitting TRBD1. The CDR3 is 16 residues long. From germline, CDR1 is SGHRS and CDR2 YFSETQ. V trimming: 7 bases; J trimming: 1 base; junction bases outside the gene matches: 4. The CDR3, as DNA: TGCGCCAGCGGGGGACAGGGGGTTTCTGGGGCCAACGTCCTGACTTTC. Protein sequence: CASGGQGVSGANVLTF.

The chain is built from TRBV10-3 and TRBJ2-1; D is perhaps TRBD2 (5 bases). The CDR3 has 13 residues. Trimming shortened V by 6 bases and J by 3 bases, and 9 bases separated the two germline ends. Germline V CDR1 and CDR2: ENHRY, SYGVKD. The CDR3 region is CAIRDSIYNEQFF. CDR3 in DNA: TGTGCCATCAGGGACTCGATCTACAATGAGCAGTTCTTC.